Shown below are 7 T cell receptor beta chains from a single sample sequenced in a study of blood T cell repertoires in COVID-19. Sequenced by immunoSEQ multiplex PCR; TCRdb stores in-frame clones only, minus some. The sample yields 200,000 to 250,000 clones, around 80% seen once. Sequenced material: peripheral blood. These receptors came from a woman aged 18-29 years with acute or convalescent COVID-19.

The chain couples TRBV30 to TRBJ2-1; TRBD2 matches at 8 bases. Trimming removed 1 base from V and 4 bases from J; junction bases left unmatched: 9. CDR3 length: 16 amino acids. Germline CDR1 and CDR2: GTSNPN and SVGIG (reference sequence). CDR3 nucleotides: TGTGCCTGGAGTGCCCAGTTTGCGGGAGGTTACAATGAGCAGTTCTTC. It codes for CAWSAQFAGGYNEQFF.

The J gene is TRBJ1-4, the V gene TRBV28; TRBD1 might be the D (5 bases). The CDR3 runs to 13 residues. Germline V gene data show CDR1 as MDHEN and CDR2 as SYDVKM. Trimming pared 5 bases from V and 8 bases from J, leaving 12 bases between. This chain's CDR3 is CASSPGLGEKLFF. DNA of the CDR3: TGTGCCAGCAGTCCAGGGCTGGGGGAAAAACTGTTTTTT.

The V and J genes are TRBV12-3 or TRBV12-4 and TRBJ1-1, with D tentatively TRBD1 (6 bases). The CDR3 is made up of 13 amino acids. The V and J ends lost 6 bases and 5 bases respectively, with 13 bases between them. This chain's CDR3 is CASSRGAWTEAFF. As DNA, the CDR3 is TGTGCCAGCAGCAGGGGAGCGTGGACTGAAGCTTTCTTT.

The CDR3 sequence is CASTMDRGLSEAFF. DNA of the CDR3: TGTGCCAGTACTATGGACAGGGGGCTTTCTGAAGCTTTCTTT. The chain employs TRBV19 and TRBJ1-1; 11 positions match TRBD1. Germline CDR1 reads LNHDA; CDR2 reads SQIVND (reference sequence). This CDR3 comprises 14 residues. Trimming took 7 bases from V and 6 from J; bases not matched to a gene: 7.

DNA of the CDR3: TGTGCCAGCAGCTTAGATGGGACAACTCCTGCTTTGGATGAGCAGTTCTTC. It yields the protein CASSLDGTTPALDEQFF. The rearrangement links TRBV11-3 to TRBJ2-1, with D possibly being TRBD1 (6 bases). The V gene lost 0 bases and the J gene lost 8 bases, with 20 bases spanning the gap. The CDR3 length is 17 residues. Per germline, CDR1 SGHNT and CDR2 YENEEA.

The chain links TRBV4-3 to TRBJ1-2; 7 bases are a match to TRBD1. Unmatched junction bases numbered 3, after V lost 3 bases and J lost 2 bases. The germline CDR1 and CDR2 sequences are LGHNA and YSLEER. The CDR3 spans 14 residues. The CDR3 sequence is CASSQGQRNYGYTF. DNA of the CDR3: TGCGCCAGCAGCCAGGGACAGAGAAACTATGGCTACACCTTC.

The chain's CDR3 is CASSYSSSPLHF. As DNA, the CDR3 is TGTGCCAGCAGTTACTCATCTTCCCCCCTCCACTTT. The J gene is TRBJ1-6, the V gene TRBV6-2 or TRBV6-3; D remains ambiguous. This CDR3 has 12 residues. With 0 bases removed from V and 13 bases from J, the gap between germline ends came to 7 bases. Looked up from germline, CDR1 is MNHEY and CDR2 is SVGEGT.